Each of the 8 T cell receptor beta chains below was sequenced from the same sample in a study of shared clonotypes between healthy human individuals. TCRdb keeps only in-frame clones here, not all; method: immunoSEQ multiplex PCR. Of about 1 million clones detected, about three quarters appear once; the ten largest clones hold about 1.5%. The sample consisted of memory CD4+ T cells sorted from blood. The sample's subset: CD45RA-negative fraction. All receptors come from a man between 18 and 29 years old in good health.

The chain employs TRBV5-4 and TRBJ1-4; D is undetermined. Germline lookup yields CDR1 SGHNT and CDR2 YYREEE (reference sequence). V was pared by 2 bases and J by 1 base, with 6 bases between. CDR3 length: 14 amino acids. The CDR3 DNA follows: TGTGCCAGCAGCTTAGGGAGAACTAATGAAAAACTGTTTTTT. Its translation: CASSLGRTNEKLFF.

The chain is built from TRBV6-5 and TRBJ2-7; D possibly matches TRBD1 or TRBD2 (5 bases each). V was pared by 2 bases and J by 5 bases, with 7 bases between. Germline V gene sequence: CDR1 MNHEY, CDR2 SVGAGI. This CDR3 contains 12 residues. The DNA of the CDR3 is TGTGCCAGCAGTTACAGGGACCACGAGCAGTACTTC. Its translation: CASSYRDHEQYF.

Regarding this clone: A junction boundary mismatches the germline segment, possibly from a read error. V usage is TRBV5-1 and J usage is TRBJ2-7, with TRBD1 matching 9 bases. The CDR3 runs 14 residues. Germline values: CDR1 SGHRS, CDR2 YFSETQ. The CDR3 DNA follows: TGCGCCAGCAGTCAAGAACAACAGGGGGCGCGGTGGGACTTC. Translated: CASSQEQQGARWDF.

The rearrangement links TRBV6-1 to TRBJ2-7; 7 bases match TRBD1. There are 13 residues in the CDR3. After removal of 4 bases from V and 6 bases from J, the junction contained 6 bases not matched to a gene. CDR1 is MNHNS, CDR2 SASEGT, per germline. The CDR3 loop is CASSGKGGSEQYF. The CDR3 DNA follows: TGTGCCAGCAGTGGTAAAGGGGGCAGCGAGCAGTACTTC.

This chain uses TRBV30 with TRBJ1-1; D is unclear. CDR3 length equals 14 residues. With 1 base removed from V and 4 bases from J, the gap between germline ends came to 13 bases. CDR1 is GTSNPN, CDR2 SVGIG, per germline (reference sequence). The CDR3 nucleotides are TGTGCCTGGAGTGCCGCCTGGCACCCCACTGAAGCTTTCTTT. Its protein product is CAWSAAWHPTEAFF.

V and J are TRBV30 and TRBJ1-3; no clear D. Per germline, CDR1 GTSNPN and CDR2 SVGIG (reference sequence). The CDR3 has 14 amino acids. The ends were cut back, 0 bases at V and 4 bases at J, with 10 bases in the middle. This CDR3 reads CAWSVPGYGNTIYF. Here the CDR3 DNA reads TGTGCCTGGAGTGTACCCGGGTACGGAAACACCATATATTTT.

The V call is TRBV28, the J call TRBJ1-1; no clear D gene. Looked up from germline, CDR1 is MDHEN and CDR2 is SYDVKM. CDR3 length equals 13 residues. Between the trimmed V and J ends, which lost 4 bases and 1 base, there was a span of 7 bases. CDR3 bases: TGTGCCAGCAGTTCAAATCCGAACACTGAAGCTTTCTTT. This gives the protein CASSSNPNTEAFF.

This clone was counted a few times. This sequence may be a read error, since a much larger clone differs from it by one base. The chain recombines TRBV14 with TRBJ1-1; TRBD1 matches at 7 bases. J was trimmed by 4 bases and V by 5 bases; bases with no gene match: 4. Germline-derived CDR1 and CDR2 are SGHDN and FVKESK. The CDR3 is made up of 13 amino acids. CDR3 region: CASSLQGTTEAFF. As DNA, the CDR3 is TGTGCCAGCAGCTTACAGGGGACCACTGAAGCTTTCTTT.